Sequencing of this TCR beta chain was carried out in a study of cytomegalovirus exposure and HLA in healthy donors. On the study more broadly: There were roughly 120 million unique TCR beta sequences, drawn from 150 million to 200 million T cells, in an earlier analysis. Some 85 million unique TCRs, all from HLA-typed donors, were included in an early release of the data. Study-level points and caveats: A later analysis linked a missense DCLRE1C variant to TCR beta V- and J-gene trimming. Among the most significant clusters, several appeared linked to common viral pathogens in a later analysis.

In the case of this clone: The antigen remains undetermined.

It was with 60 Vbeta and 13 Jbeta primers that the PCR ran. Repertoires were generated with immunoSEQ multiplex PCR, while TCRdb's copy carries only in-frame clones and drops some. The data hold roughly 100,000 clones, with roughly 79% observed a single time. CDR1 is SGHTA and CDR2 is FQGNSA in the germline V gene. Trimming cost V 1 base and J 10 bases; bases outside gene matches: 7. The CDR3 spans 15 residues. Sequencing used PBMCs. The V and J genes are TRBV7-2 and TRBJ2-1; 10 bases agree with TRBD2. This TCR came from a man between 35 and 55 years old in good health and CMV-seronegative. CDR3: CASSLDLAGAGEQFF. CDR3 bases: TGTGCCAGCAGCTTAGACCTAGCGGGAGCGGGGGAGCAGTTCTTC.